The following is a T cell receptor beta chain sequence with its context. The data are from a study of cytomegalovirus exposure and HLA in healthy donors. The V gene's germline CDR1 is LNHDA and CDR2 SQIVND (reference sequence). V was cut by 2 bases and J by 6 bases, with 11 bases left in between. This CDR3 contains 13 residues. The PCR used 60 Vbeta and 13 Jbeta primers. The table came from immunoSEQ multiplex PCR; TCRdb's copy has only in-frame clones and leaves some out. The profile shows roughly 100,000 clones, 71% of them singletons. The TCR was taken from a female donor in good health and CMV-seronegative. This chain connects TRBV19 to TRBJ2-7; no definite D call. Sample: PBMCs. Written as DNA, the CDR3 is TGTGCCAGTAGTATAAATTCCCCTACCGAGCAGTACTTC. Its protein product is CASSINSPTEQYF.